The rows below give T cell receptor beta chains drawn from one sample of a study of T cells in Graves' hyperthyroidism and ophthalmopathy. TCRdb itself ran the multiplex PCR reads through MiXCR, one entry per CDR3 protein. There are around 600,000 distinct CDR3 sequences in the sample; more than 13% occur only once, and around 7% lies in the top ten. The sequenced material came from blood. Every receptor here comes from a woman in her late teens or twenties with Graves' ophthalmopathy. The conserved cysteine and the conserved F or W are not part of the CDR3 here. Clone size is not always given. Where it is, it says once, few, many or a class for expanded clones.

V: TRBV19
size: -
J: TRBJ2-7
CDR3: ASTGSGGAYEQY

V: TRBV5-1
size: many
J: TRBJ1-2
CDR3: ASSLSESGAGYGYT

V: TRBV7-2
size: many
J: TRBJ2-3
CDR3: ASSLDRAIQSTDTQY

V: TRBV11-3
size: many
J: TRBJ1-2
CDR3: ASSLDERQGRGYT

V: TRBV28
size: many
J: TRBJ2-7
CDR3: ASSLWRAGGLSYEQY

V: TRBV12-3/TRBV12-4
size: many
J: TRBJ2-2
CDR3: ASRAWDSAGELF

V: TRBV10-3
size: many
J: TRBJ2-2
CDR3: AISGTLTGNTGELF

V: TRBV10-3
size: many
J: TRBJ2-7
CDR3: AISDIGGYPPYEQY

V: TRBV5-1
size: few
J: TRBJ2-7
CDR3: ASSLGGLSGEYEQY

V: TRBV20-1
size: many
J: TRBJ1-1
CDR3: SAKGRATWDTEAF

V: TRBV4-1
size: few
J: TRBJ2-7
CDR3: ASSHRWREGLYEQY

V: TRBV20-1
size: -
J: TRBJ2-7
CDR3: SAPDRGYGYEQY

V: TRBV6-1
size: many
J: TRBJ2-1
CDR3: ASSPHSGKQF

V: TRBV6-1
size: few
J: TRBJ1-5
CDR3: ATILLGNQPQH

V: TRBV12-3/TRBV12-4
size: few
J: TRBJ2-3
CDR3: ASSFSRASSGPDTQY

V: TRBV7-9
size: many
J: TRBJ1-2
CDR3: ASSIQGLENYGYT

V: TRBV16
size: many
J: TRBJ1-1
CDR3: ASSIREITEAF

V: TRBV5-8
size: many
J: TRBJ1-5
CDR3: ASSSGQGGGNQPQH

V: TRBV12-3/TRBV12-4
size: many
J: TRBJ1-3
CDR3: ASSLGALGANTIY

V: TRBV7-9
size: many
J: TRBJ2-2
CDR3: ASTILARTLNTGELF

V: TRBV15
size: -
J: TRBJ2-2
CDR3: ATSRGGGQGASTGELF

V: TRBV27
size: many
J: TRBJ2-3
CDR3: ASTGFWADTQY

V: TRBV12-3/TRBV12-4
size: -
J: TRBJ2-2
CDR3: ASSPTGLNTGELF

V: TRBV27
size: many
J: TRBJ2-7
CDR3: ASSWGPSSYEQY

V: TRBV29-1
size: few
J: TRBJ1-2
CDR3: SVRQAGGYT

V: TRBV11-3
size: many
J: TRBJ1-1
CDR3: ASSPGGGHGYLNIEAF

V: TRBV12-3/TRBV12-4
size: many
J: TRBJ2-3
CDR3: ASSFGRGSISTDTQY

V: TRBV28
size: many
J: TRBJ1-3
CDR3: ASSADSTGNTIY

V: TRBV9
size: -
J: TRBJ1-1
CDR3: ASSVLKNTEAF

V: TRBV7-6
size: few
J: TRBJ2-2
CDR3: ASSLSGMDGELF

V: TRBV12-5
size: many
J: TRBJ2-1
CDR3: ASGLNLLSSYNEQF

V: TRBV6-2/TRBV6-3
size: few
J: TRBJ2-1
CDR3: ASGFRESSYNEQF

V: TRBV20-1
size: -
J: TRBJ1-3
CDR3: SASTGNTIY

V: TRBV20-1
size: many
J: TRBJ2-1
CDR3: SARPFLSSGFSYNEQF

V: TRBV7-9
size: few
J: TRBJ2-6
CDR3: ASSFPPIMTGGFPSFSGANVLT

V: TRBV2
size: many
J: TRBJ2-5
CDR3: ASTAEGLVETQY

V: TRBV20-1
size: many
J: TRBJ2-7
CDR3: SARPGTSGHQTYEQY

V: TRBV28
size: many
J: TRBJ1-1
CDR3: ASSNLRDLRGNTEAF

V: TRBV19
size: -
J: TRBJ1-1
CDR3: ASSILLGQGATEAF

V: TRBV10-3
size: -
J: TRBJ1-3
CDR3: AISESRGGGGNTIY

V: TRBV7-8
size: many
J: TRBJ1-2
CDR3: ASSLARRPGSGYGYT

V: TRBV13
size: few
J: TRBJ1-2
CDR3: ASSLREGYGYT

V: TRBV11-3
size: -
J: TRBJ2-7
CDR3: ASRTTPLSPHEQY

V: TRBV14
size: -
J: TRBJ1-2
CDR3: ASSPLTGEGYT

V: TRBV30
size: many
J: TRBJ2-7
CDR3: AWSVLTYEQY

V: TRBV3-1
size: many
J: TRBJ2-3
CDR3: ASSQGLAGRSTDTQY

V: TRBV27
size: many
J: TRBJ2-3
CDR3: ASSTWRRASTDTQY

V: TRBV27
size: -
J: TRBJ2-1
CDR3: ASSSAGPYNEQF